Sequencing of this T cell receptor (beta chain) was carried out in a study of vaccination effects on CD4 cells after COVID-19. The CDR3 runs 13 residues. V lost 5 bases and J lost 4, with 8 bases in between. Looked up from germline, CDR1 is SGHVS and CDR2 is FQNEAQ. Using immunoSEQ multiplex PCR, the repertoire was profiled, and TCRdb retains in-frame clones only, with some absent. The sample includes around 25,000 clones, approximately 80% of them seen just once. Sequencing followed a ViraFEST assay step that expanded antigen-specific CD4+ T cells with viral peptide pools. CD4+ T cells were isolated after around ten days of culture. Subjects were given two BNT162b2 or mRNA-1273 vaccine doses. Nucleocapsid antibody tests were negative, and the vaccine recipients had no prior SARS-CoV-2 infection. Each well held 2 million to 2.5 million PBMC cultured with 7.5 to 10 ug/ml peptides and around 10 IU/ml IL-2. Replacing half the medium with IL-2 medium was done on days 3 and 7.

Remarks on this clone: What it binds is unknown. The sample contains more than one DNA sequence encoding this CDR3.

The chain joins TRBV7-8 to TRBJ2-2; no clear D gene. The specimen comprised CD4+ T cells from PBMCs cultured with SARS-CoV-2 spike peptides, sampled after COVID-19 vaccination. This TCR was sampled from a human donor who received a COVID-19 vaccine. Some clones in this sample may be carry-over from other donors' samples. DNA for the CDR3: TGTGCCAGCAGCGGAACAGCCACCGGGGAGCTGTTTTTT. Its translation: CASSGTATGELFF.